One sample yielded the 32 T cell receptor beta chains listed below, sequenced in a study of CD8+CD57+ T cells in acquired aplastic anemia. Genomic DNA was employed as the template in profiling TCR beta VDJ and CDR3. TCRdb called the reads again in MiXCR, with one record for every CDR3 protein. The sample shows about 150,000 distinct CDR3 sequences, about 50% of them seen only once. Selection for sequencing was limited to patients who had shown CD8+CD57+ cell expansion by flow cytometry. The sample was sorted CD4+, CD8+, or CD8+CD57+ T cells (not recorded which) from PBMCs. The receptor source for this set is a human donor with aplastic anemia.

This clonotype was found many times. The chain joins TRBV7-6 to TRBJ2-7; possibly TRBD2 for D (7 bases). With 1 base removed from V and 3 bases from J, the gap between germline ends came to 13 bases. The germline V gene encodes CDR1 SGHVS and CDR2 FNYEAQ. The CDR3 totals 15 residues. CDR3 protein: CASSLEGGAIYEQYF. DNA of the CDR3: TGTGCCAGCAGCTTAGAGGGGGGGGCAATCTACGAGCAGTACTTC.

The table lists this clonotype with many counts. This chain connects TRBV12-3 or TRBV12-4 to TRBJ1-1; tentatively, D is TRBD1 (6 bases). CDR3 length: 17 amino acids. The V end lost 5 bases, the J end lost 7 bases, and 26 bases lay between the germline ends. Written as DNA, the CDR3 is TGTGCCAGCAGTCTAACCGACAGGCCAGCAGGAGTTGGTGAAGCTTTCTTT. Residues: CASSLTDRPAGVGEAFF.

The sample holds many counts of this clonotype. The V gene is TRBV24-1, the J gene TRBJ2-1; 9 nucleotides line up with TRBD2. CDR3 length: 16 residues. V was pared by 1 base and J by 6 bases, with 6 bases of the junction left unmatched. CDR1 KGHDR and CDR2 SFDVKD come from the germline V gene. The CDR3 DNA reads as TGTGCCACCAGTGATTTCGGCGGGGGGGCCCCCAATGAGCAGTTCTTC. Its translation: CATSDFGGGAPNEQFF.

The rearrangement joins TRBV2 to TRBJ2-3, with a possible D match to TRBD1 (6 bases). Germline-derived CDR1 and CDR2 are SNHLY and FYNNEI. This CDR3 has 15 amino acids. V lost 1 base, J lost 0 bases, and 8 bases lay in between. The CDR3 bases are TGTGCCAGCAGTGAAGGAGGGGGAAGCACAGATACGCAGTATTTT. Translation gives CASSEGGGSTDTQYF.

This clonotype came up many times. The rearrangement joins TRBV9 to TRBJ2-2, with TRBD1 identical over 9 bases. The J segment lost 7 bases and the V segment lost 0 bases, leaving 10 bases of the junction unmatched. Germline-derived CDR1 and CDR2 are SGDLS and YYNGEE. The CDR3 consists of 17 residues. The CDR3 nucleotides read TGTGCCAGCAGCGTAGTCAGTGCGGGACAGGGTAACGGGGAGCTGTTTTTT. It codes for CASSVVSAGQGNGELFF.

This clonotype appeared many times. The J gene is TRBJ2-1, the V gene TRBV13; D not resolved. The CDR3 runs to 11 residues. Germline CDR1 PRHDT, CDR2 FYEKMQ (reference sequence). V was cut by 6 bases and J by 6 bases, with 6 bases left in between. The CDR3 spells CASRDTNEQFF. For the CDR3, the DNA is TGTGCCAGCAGGGATACCAATGAGCAGTTCTTC. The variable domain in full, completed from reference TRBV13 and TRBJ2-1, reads AAGVIQSPRHLIKEKRETATLKCYPIPRHDTVYWYQQGPGQDPQFLISFYEKMQSDKGSIPDRFSAQQFSDYHSELNMSSLELGDSALYFCASRDTNEQFFGPGTRLTVL.

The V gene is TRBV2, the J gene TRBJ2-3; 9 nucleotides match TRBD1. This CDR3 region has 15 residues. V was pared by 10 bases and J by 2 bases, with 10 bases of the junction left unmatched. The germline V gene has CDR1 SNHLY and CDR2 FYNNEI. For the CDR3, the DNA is TGTGCCATCTTGCAGAGGACAGGGGCCACAGATACGCAGTATTTT. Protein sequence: CAILQRTGATDTQYF.

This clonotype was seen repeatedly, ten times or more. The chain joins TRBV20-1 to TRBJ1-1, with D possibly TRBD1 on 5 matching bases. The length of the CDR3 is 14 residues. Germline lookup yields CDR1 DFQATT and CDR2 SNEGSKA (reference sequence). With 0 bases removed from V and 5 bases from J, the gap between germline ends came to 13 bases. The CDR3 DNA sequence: TGCAGTGCTAGAGACAAGAGACAGATGACTGAAGCTTTCTTT. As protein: CSARDKRQMTEAFF.

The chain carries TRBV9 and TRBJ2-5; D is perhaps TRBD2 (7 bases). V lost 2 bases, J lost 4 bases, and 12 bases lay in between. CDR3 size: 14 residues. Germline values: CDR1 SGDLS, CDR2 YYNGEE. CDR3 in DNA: TGTGCCAGCAGCGTCGGGGGGCAGCGAGAGACCCAGTACTTC. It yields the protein CASSVGGQRETQYF.

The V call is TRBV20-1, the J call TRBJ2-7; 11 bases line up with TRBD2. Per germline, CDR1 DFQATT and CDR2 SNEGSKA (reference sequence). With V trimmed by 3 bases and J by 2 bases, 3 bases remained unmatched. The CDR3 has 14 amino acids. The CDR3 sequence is CSASPSGGTYEQYF. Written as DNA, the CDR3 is TGCAGTGCTAGTCCTAGCGGGGGGACCTACGAGCAGTACTTC.

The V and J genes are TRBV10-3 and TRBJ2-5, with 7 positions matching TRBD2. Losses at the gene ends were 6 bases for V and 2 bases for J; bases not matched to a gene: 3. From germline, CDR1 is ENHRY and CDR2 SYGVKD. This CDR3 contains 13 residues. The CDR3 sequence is CAISRLAQETQYF. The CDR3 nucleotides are TGTGCCATCAGCCGACTAGCTCAAGAGACCCAGTACTTC.

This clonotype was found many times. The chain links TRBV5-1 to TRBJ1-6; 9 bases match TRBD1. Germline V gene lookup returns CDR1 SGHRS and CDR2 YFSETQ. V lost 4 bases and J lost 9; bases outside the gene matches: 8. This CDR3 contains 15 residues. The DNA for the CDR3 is TGCGCCAGCAGCCCGGACAGGGGAATATCTTCACCCCTCCACTTT. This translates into CASSPDRGISSPLHF.

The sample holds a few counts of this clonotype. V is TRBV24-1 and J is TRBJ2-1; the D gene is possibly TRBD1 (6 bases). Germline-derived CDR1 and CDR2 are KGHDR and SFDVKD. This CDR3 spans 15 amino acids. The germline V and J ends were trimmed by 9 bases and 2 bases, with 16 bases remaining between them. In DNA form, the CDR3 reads TGTGCCACCGGGGAGACAGGACGCGCCTACAATGAGCAGTTCTTC. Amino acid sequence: CATGETGRAYNEQFF.

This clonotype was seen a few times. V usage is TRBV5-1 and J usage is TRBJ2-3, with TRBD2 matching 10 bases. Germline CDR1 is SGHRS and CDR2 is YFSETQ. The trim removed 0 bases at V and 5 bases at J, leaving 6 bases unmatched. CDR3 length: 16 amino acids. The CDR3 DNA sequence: TGCGCCAGCAGCTTGGGTAGCGGGGGGCCGGGAGATACGCAGTATTTT. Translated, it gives CASSLGSGGPGDTQYF.

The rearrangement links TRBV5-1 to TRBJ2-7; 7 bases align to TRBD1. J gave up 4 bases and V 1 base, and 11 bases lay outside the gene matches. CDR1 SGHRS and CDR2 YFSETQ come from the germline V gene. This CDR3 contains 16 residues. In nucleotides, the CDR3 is TGCGCCAGCAGCTTGAACCGGGACAGAGAGTGGTACGAGCAGTACTTC. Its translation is CASSLNRDREWYEQYF.

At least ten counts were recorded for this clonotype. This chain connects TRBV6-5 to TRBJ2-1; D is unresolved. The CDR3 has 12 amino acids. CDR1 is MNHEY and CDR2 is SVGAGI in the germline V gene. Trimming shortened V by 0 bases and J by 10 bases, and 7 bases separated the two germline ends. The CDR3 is CASSYSTKEQFF. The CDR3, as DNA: TGTGCCAGCAGTTACTCGACGAAAGAGCAGTTCTTC.

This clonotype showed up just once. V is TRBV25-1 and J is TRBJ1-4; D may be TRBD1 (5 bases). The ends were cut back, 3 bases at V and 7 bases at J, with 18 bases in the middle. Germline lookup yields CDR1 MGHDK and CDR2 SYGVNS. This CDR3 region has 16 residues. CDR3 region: CASSDSRGTLGEKLFF. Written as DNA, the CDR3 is TGTGCCAGCAGTGATTCACGAGGGACTCTAGGTGAAAAACTGTTTTTT.

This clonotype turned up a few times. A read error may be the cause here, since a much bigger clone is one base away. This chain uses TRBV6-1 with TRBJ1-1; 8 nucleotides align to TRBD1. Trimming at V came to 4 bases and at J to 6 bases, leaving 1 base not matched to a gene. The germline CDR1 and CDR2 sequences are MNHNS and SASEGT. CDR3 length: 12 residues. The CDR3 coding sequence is TGTGCCAGCAGTGTGGGACAGGCTGAAGCTTTCTTT. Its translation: CASSVGQAEAFF.

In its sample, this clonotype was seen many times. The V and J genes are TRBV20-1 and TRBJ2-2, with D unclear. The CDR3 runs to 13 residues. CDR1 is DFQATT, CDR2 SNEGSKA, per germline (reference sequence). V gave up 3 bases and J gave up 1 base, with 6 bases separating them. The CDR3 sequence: CSASSKNTGELFF. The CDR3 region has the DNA TGCAGTGCTAGTTCAAAGAACACCGGGGAGCTGTTTTTT.

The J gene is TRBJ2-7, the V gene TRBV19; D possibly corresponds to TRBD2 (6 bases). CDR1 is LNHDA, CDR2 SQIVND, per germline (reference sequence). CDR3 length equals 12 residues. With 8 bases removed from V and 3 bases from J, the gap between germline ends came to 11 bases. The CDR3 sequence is CASGMGGYEQYF. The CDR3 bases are TGTGCCAGTGGCATGGGGGGCTACGAGCAGTACTTC.

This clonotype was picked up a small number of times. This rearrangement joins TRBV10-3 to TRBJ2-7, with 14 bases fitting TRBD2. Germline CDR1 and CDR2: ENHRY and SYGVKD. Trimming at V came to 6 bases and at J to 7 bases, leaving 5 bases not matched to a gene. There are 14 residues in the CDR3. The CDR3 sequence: CAIRMGLAGEEQYF. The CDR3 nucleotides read TGTGCCATCAGGATGGGACTAGCGGGGGAAGAGCAGTACTTC.

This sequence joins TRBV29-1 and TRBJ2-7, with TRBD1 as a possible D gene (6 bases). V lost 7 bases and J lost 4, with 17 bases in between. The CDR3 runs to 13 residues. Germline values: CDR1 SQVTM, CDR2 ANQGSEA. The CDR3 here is CSALVTGHYEQYF. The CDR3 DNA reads TGCAGCGCTCTCGTAACAGGGCATTACGAGCAGTACTTC.

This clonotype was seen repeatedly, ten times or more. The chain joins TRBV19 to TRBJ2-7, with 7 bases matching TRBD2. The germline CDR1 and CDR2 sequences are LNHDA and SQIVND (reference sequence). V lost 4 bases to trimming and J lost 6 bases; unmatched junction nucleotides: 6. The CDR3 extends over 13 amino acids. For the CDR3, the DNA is TGTGCCAGTAGTAGTGGACTAGTTGGCGAGCAGTACTTC. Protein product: CASSSGLVGEQYF.

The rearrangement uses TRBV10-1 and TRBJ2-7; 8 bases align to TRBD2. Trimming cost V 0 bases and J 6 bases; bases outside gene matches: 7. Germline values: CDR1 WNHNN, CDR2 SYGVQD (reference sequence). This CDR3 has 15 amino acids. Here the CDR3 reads CASSESPVTSGEQYF. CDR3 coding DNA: TGCGCCAGCAGTGAGTCCCCGGTCACTAGCGGCGAGCAGTACTTC.

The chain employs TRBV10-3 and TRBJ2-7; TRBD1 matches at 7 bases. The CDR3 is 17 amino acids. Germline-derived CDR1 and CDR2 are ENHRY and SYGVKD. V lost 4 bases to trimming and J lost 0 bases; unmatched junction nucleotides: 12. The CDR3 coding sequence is TGTGCCATCAGTGGGGTGGGGCAGGGGGACCTCTCCTACGAGCAGTACTTC. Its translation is CAISGVGQGDLSYEQYF.

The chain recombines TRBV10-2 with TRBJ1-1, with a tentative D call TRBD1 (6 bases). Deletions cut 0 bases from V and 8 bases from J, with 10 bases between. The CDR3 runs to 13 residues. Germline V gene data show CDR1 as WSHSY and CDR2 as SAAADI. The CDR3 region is CASSESRTEEAFF. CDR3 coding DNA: TGCGCCAGCAGTGAGTCGAGGACAGAAGAAGCTTTCTTT.

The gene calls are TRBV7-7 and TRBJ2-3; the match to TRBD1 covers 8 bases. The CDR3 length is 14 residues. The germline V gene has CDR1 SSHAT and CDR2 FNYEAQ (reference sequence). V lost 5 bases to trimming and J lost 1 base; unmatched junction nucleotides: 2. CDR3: CASSQDRGTDTQYF. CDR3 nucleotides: TGTGCCAGCAGCCAGGACAGGGGCACAGATACGCAGTATTTT.

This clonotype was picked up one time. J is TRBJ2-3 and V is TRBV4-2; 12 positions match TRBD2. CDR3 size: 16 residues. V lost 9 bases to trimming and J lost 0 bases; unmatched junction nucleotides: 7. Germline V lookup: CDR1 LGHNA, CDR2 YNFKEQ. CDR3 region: CASSILAGGSTDTQYF. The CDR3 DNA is TGTGCCAGTAGTATACTAGCGGGAGGCAGCACAGATACGCAGTATTTT.

This CDR3 reads CSARDVIVDYGYTF. The CDR3 region has the DNA TGCAGTGCTAGAGATGTCATTGTGGACTATGGCTACACCTTC. J is TRBJ1-2 and V is TRBV20-1; no clear D gene. The CDR3 extends over 14 amino acids. Per the germline V gene, CDR1 is DFQATT and CDR2 is SNEGSKA (reference sequence). V was clipped by 0 bases and J by 3 bases, with 11 bases between them.

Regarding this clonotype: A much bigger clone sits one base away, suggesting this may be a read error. CDR3 sequence: CASSPADGGRGETQYF. In DNA form, the CDR3 reads TGTGCCAGCAGCCCGGCGGACGGGGGGCGGGGAGAGACCCAGTACTTC. The chain is built from TRBV5-4 and TRBJ2-5, with D maybe TRBD2 (7 bases). Germline V gene lookup returns CDR1 SGHNT and CDR2 YYREEE (reference sequence). Trimming left V 4 bases short and J 4 bases short, with 20 bases between. The CDR3 covers 16 residues.

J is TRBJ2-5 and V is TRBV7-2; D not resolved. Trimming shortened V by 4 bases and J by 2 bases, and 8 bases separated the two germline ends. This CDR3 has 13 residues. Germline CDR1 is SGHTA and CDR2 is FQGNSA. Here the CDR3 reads CASSYRQQETQYF. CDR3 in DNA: TGTGCCAGCAGCTACCGGCAGCAAGAGACCCAGTACTTC. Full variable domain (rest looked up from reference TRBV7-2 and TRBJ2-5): GAGVSQSPSNKVTEKGKDVELRCDPISGHTALYWYRQSLGQGLEFLIYFQGNSAPDKSGLPSDRFSAERTGGSVSTLTIQRTQQEDSAVYLCASSYRQQETQYFGPGTRLLVL.

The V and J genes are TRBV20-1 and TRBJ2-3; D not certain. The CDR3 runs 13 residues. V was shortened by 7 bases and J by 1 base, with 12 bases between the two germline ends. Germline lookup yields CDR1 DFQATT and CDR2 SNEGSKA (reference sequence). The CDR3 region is CSGRIPGTDTQYF. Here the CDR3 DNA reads TGCAGTGGCAGGATCCCAGGCACAGATACGCAGTATTTT.